One and the same sample provided the 29 T cell receptor beta chains below, sequenced in a study of T cells after posttransplantation cyclophosphamide. Using immunoSEQ multiplex PCR, the repertoire was profiled, and TCRdb retains in-frame clones only, with some absent. The sample was found to contain some 40,000 clones, and every one recurs. Material: PBMCs. The receptors originated from a man aged 50-59 years in good health, CMV-negative, and a related stem cell transplant donor.

This clone was counted ten times or more. The gene calls are TRBV18 and TRBJ2-3; D possibly corresponds to TRBD1 (6 bases). This CDR3 spans 16 amino acids. CDR1 KGHSH and CDR2 LQKENI come from the germline V gene. V lost 5 bases, J lost 1 base, and 16 bases lay in between. The CDR3 is CASSSRGTGRTDTQYF. Here the CDR3 DNA reads TGTGCCAGCTCATCAAGGGGAACAGGGCGCACAGATACGCAGTATTTT.

This clone was detected ten times or more. This rearrangement joins TRBV6-6 to TRBJ2-1; perhaps TRBD2 as D (6 bases). Germline assignment: CDR1 MNHNY and CDR2 SVGAGI (reference sequence). This CDR3 has 13 residues. Trimming took 6 bases from V and 7 from J, leaving 13 bases between them. CDR3 protein: CASRTGDFNEQFF. CDR3 coding DNA: TGTGCCAGCAGGACGGGGGACTTTAATGAGCAGTTCTTC.

This clone was counted many times. The chain carries TRBV7-3 and TRBJ2-1; D is perhaps TRBD2 (6 bases). This CDR3 has 12 amino acids. V lost 5 bases and J 8 bases, leaving 10 bases between the germline ends. From germline, CDR1 is SGHTA and CDR2 FQGTGA. Here the CDR3 DNA reads TGTGCCAGCAGCCATGGAGGGGATGAGCAGTTCTTC. This translates into CASSHGGDEQFF.

At least ten counts were recorded for this clone. V usage is TRBV5-5 and J usage is TRBJ2-1; 7 nucleotides match TRBD1. Germline V gives CDR1 SGHKS, CDR2 YYEKEE (reference sequence). There are 15 residues in the CDR3. V gave up 4 bases and J gave up 4 bases; unmatched junction bases: 8. Here the CDR3 reads CASSPYRGAYNEQFF. In nucleotides, the CDR3 is TGTGCCAGCAGCCCATACAGGGGCGCTTACAATGAGCAGTTCTTC.

The table lists this clone with many counts. J is TRBJ1-5 and V is TRBV6-6; no clear D gene. In germline, CDR1 is MNHNY, CDR2 SVGAGI (reference sequence). Trimming removed 0 bases at V and 7 bases at J, with 7 bases between. CDR3 length equals 13 residues. In nucleotides, the CDR3 is TGTGCCAGCAGTTACTCAGGAGAGCAGCCCCAGCATTTT. Its translation is CASSYSGEQPQHF.

This clone was detected many times. The rearrangement joins TRBV4-3 to TRBJ2-1, with 9 bases that match TRBD2. The CDR3 runs 15 residues. Germline CDR1 reads LGHNA; CDR2 reads YSLEER. V shed 0 bases, J shed 9 bases, and the junction held 6 bases outside the gene matches. In DNA form, the CDR3 reads TGCGCCAGCAGCCAAGATCCGGGACTAGCCCCTGAGCAGTTCTTC. The encoded protein is CASSQDPGLAPEQFF.

This clone was counted at least ten times. J is TRBJ2-1 and V is TRBV18, with D maybe TRBD2 (6 bases). Germline lookup yields CDR1 KGHSH and CDR2 LQKENI. The CDR3 is 16 residues long. Trimming shortened V by 3 bases and J by 7 bases, and 19 bases separated the two germline ends. For the CDR3, the DNA is TGTGCCAGCTCACCGGGCAAGGCTAGCGCCTTTAATGAGCAGTTCTTC. Its protein product is CASSPGKASAFNEQFF.

This clone was seen repeatedly, ten times or more. The chain carries TRBV5-1 and TRBJ2-7; 11 nucleotides align to TRBD2. J was trimmed by 3 bases and V by 4 bases; bases with no gene match: 6. CDR3 length equals 15 residues. Germline V lookup: CDR1 SGHRS, CDR2 YFSETQ. The CDR3, as DNA: TGCGCCAGCAGCCCGGATACTAGCGGGAGCTACGAGCAGTACTTC. Residues: CASSPDTSGSYEQYF.

This clone was detected ten times or more. The V and J genes are TRBV4-3 and TRBJ2-1, with TRBD1 identical over 7 bases. Trimming at V came to 3 bases and at J to 8 bases, leaving 4 bases not matched to a gene. This CDR3 has 13 residues. CDR1 LGHNA and CDR2 YSLEER come from the germline V gene. The DNA for the CDR3 is TGCGCCAGCAGCCACCGTGGACAGGATGAGCAGTTCTTC. This sequence encodes CASSHRGQDEQFF.

This clone has at least ten counts. The chain joins TRBV27 to TRBJ2-1, with 11 bases that match TRBD2. Unmatched junction bases numbered 7, after V lost 3 bases and J lost 9 bases. The CDR3 has 15 amino acids. The germline V gene has CDR1 MNHEY and CDR2 SMNVEV (reference sequence). DNA for the CDR3: TGTGCCAGCAGTTTGAGTCTAGCGGGAGGCGGTGAGCAGTTCTTC. Translating it yields CASSLSLAGGGEQFF.

This clone has a count of ten or more. V and J are TRBV23-1 and TRBJ1-6, with a weak D call TRBD1 (5 bases). TRBV23-1 has ORF status, its function being uncertain. This CDR3 is built from 12 residues. V was pared by 3 bases and J by 9 bases, with 6 bases between. The CDR3 region is CASSHRASPLHF. The CDR3 coding sequence is TGCGCCAGCAGTCACAGGGCTTCACCCCTCCACTTT.

This clone was found many times. This chain joins TRBV7-9 and TRBJ1-3; 7 positions agree with TRBD1. Germline CDR1 SEHNR, CDR2 FQNEAQ (reference sequence). This CDR3 contains 15 residues. J gave up 7 bases and V 4 bases, and 10 bases lay outside the gene matches. The CDR3 here is CASSSRDSYVNTIYF. In DNA, the CDR3 is TGTGCCAGCAGCTCCCGGGACAGCTACGTGAACACCATATATTTT.

This clone was detected many times. CDR3 coding DNA: TGTGCCAGCAGCTTATGGGCTCACTCTCCTGGAAACACCATATATTTT. Translation: CASSLWAHSPGNTIYF. The chain employs TRBV7-8 and TRBJ1-3; D gene uncertain. Germline-derived CDR1 and CDR2 are SGHVS and FQNEAQ. This CDR3 has 16 amino acids. V gave up 2 bases and J gave up 2 bases, with 13 bases separating them.

This clone was recorded at least ten times. CDR3 in amino acids: CASSEDRENIQYF. The CDR3 DNA is TGCGCCAGCAGCGAAGACAGGGAAAACATTCAGTACTTC. The chain has TRBV5-1 and TRBJ2-4, with 7 bases aligning to TRBD1. Germline trimming cut 4 bases from V and 5 bases from J; bases unmatched to any gene: 3. CDR3 length equals 13 residues. Germline CDR1 SGHRS, CDR2 YFSETQ.

This clone occurred many times. The chain recombines TRBV9 with TRBJ1-5, with TRBD1 matching 7 bases. V shed 2 bases, J shed 3 bases, and the junction held 2 bases outside the gene matches. The CDR3 has 14 residues. Germline values: CDR1 SGDLS, CDR2 YYNGEE. The CDR3 sequence: CASSVDRDNQPQHF. The CDR3 coding sequence is TGTGCCAGCAGCGTTGACAGGGACAATCAGCCCCAGCATTTT.

This clone was detected many times. The CDR3 is CASSLTGELFF. CDR3 nucleotides: TGTGCCAGCTCATTGACCGGGGAGCTGTTTTTT. This chain joins TRBV2 and TRBJ2-2, with unresolved D. The V end lost 8 bases, the J end lost 5 bases, and 6 bases lay between the germline ends. Germline CDR1 and CDR2: SNHLY and FYNNEI. The CDR3 is 11 residues long. Variable domain in full (rest from reference TRBV2 and TRBJ2-2): EPEVTQTPSHQVTQMGQEVILRCVPISNHLYFYWYRQILGQKVEFLVSFYNNEISEKSEIFDDQFSVERPDGSNFTLKIRSTKLEDSAMYFCASSLTGELFFGEGSRLTVL.

The rearrangement links TRBV9 to TRBJ2-1; D is perhaps TRBD2 (6 bases). The CDR3 has 15 residues. Trimming pared 1 base from V and 9 bases from J, leaving 17 bases between. Germline-derived CDR1 and CDR2 are SGDLS and YYNGEE. The CDR3 loop reads CASSVYPGEAREQFF. The CDR3 region has the DNA TGTGCCAGCAGCGTATACCCGGGAGAAGCACGTGAGCAGTTCTTC.

This clone came up many times. The chain uses TRBV7-3 and TRBJ2-3, with TRBD2 identical over 7 bases. In germline, CDR1 is SGHTA, CDR2 FQGTGA. The CDR3 has 15 amino acids. The V segment lost 1 base and the J segment 4 bases; nucleotides outside the gene matches: 5. The CDR3 loop reads CASSLSGTTADTQYF. The CDR3 nucleotides read TGTGCCAGCAGCTTAAGTGGGACTACGGCAGATACGCAGTATTTT.

This clone was seen ten or more times. The chain recombines TRBV7-2 with TRBJ1-1; possible D gene TRBD1, 5 bases. With 2 bases removed from V and 0 bases from J, the gap between germline ends came to 13 bases. Germline assignment: CDR1 SGHTA and CDR2 FQGNSA. The CDR3 consists of 16 residues. The CDR3 nucleotides read TGTGCCAGCAGCTTAATGAGACAGACCATGAACACTGAAGCTTTCTTT. The encoded protein is CASSLMRQTMNTEAFF.

The table lists this clone with many counts. This chain connects TRBV13 to TRBJ2-7, with TRBD1 matching over 9 bases. The J segment lost 4 bases and the V segment lost 5 bases, leaving 12 bases of the junction unmatched. The germline V gene has CDR1 PRHDT and CDR2 FYEKMQ (reference sequence). The CDR3 covers 16 residues. The CDR3 loop is CASSPVGTGRGYEQYF. The CDR3 coding sequence is TGTGCCAGCAGCCCGGTAGGGACAGGGAGGGGGTACGAGCAGTACTTC.

This clone was observed many times. V gene TRBV19 combines with J gene TRBJ1-1, with D perhaps TRBD1 (5 bases). This CDR3 has 13 amino acids. Trimming shortened V by 4 bases and J by 0 bases, and 6 bases separated the two germline ends. Per germline, CDR1 LNHDA and CDR2 SQIVND (reference sequence). In nucleotides, the CDR3 is TGTGCCAGTAGTAGGGACTTGAACACTGAAGCTTTCTTT. Translated, it gives CASSRDLNTEAFF.

This clone was seen at least ten times. The V gene is TRBV5-5, the J gene TRBJ1-2; 8 bases agree with TRBD1. The V gene's germline CDR1 is SGHKS and CDR2 YYEKEE (reference sequence). This CDR3 region has 14 residues. The V gene end was trimmed by 3 bases and the J gene end by 3 bases; junction bases not matched to a gene: 4. The CDR3 DNA is TGTGCCAGCAGCTCCCAGGGGGCGGACTATGGCTACACCTTC. Its protein product is CASSSQGADYGYTF.

This clone was observed at least ten times. The CDR3 nucleotides are TGTGCCATCAGTGAGTCCTCCGGGACTACCTACAATGAGCAGTTCTTC. This sequence encodes CAISESSGTTYNEQFF. This chain joins TRBV10-3 and TRBJ2-1; 7 bases are a match to TRBD2. Per the germline V gene, CDR1 is ENHRY and CDR2 is SYGVKD. The CDR3 contains 16 residues. The V and J ends lost 0 bases and 2 bases, in that order; junction bases with no gene match: 4.

In this sample, this clone turned up many times. The gene calls are TRBV7-3 and TRBJ2-1; 7 bases match TRBD1. The CDR3 contains 16 residues. Per the germline V gene, CDR1 is SGHTA and CDR2 is FQGTGA. Unmatched junction bases numbered 7, after V lost 5 bases and J lost 0 bases. The CDR3 DNA reads TGTGCCAGCAGCCGATCAGGGGGTAGCTCCTACAATGAGCAGTTCTTC. The encoded protein is CASSRSGGSSYNEQFF.

The table lists this clone with many counts. The chain carries TRBV6-1 and TRBJ1-6, with 8 bases fitting TRBD1. The V gene end was trimmed by 4 bases and the J gene end by 7 bases; junction bases not matched to a gene: 3. Germline V gene lookup returns CDR1 MNHNS and CDR2 SASEGT. The CDR3 consists of 14 residues. DNA for the CDR3: TGTGCCAGCAGTGTCCGGGACAGGAATTCACCCCTCCACTTT. Protein: CASSVRDRNSPLHF.

This clone has ten or more counts. The V and J genes are TRBV21-1 and TRBJ2-1; TRBD2 is taken as the D call from the table, unchecked against the DNA. TRBV21-1 is tagged as a pseudogene. The CDR3 is 18 amino acids. In DNA, the CDR3 is TGTGCCAGCAGCAAAGTCCTAGCGGGGGGTACCATCTACAATGAGCAGTTCTTC. Its translation is CASSKVLAGGTIYNEQFF.

This clone has a count of ten or more. This rearrangement joins TRBV5-8 to TRBJ1-5; D not resolved. Trimming left V 1 base short and J 3 bases short, with 14 bases between. This CDR3 is built from 16 residues. From germline, CDR1 is SGHTS and CDR2 YDEGEE. CDR3 DNA sequence: TGTGCCAGCAGCTTGTGGTGGCAGGTGAACAATCAGCCCCAGCATTTT. Residues: CASSLWWQVNNQPQHF.

Ten or more counts support this clone. The J gene is TRBJ2-7, the V gene TRBV9, with a possible D match to TRBD2 (5 bases). CDR3 length equals 12 residues. Germline V lookup: CDR1 SGDLS, CDR2 YYNGEE. Trimming took off 2 bases at V and 7 bases at J, with 10 bases between the two ends. The CDR3 spells CASSVTIGEQYF. The CDR3 DNA is TGTGCCAGCAGCGTGACTATCGGAGAGCAGTACTTC.

At least ten counts were recorded for this clone. DNA of the CDR3: TGTGCCAGCAGCCCTATACAGGGCAACCAAGAGACCCAGTACTTC. It codes for CASSPIQGNQETQYF. This rearrangement joins TRBV7-9 to TRBJ2-5; D may be TRBD1 (6 bases). The CDR3 contains 15 residues. CDR1 and CDR2 from the germline V gene are SEHNR and FQNEAQ (reference sequence). The ends were cut back, 5 bases at V and 0 bases at J, with 13 bases in the middle.